This TCR beta chain is drawn from a study of T cells in Graves' hyperthyroidism and ophthalmopathy. Amplification yielded TCR beta CDR3 regions, with RNA transcripts as the source. With the HTBI primer set, the TCR CDR3 went through a first round of RT-PCR. TCRdb re-called the multiplex PCR reads with MiXCR, one entry per CDR3 protein. The sample shows 450,000 to 700,000 distinct CDR3 sequences, about 43% of them seen only once. This clonotype was recorded a few times. This TCR was sampled from a woman between 18 and 29 years old with Graves' hyperthyroidism. The sample taken for sequencing was peripheral blood or thyroid tissue (not recorded which).

The CDR3 reads CASSATGRTSGTYNEQFF. CDR3 DNA: TGTGCCAGCAGCGCAACCGGACGGACTAGCGGGACGTACAATGAGCAGTTCTTC. The chain employs TRBV7-9 and TRBJ2-1; 12 bases line up with TRBD2. Germline-derived CDR1 and CDR2 are SEHNR and FQNEAQ (reference sequence). V was clipped by 5 bases and J by 4 bases; unmatched bases: 12. This CDR3 region has 18 residues. Full variable domain (missing parts from reference TRBV7-9 and TRBJ2-1): DTGVSQNPRHKITKRGQNVTFRCDPISEHNRLYWYRQTLGQGPEFLTYFQNEAQLEKSRLLSDRFSAERPKGSFSTLEIQRTEQGDSAMYLCASSATGRTSGTYNEQFFGPGTRLTVL.